The rows below give T cell receptor beta chains drawn from one sample of a study of cytomegalovirus exposure and HLA in healthy donors. Clones were sequenced by immunoSEQ multiplex PCR, and TCRdb holds only the in-frame ones, with some missing. This sample has 110,000 to 150,000 clones, with around four fifths found just once. Specimen: PBMCs. These receptors all come from a woman in her thirties in good health and CMV-seronegative. Each CDR3 is given without its conserved first and last residue. The D gene is left open where the match is weak.

TRBJ2-6 | TRBV4-3 | NA | ASSQALGEAGANVLT
TRBJ1-1 | TRBV9 | NA | ASSVDPTGNTEAF
TRBJ2-3 | TRBV28 | TRBD2 | ASSWGGNGVTDTQY
TRBJ2-7 | TRBV2 | TRBD1 | ASGGQGGYEQY
TRBJ1-4 | TRBV4-2 | TRBD1 | ASSHEDREDEKLF
TRBJ2-7 | TRBV2 | TRBD2 | ASSYTREGQY
TRBJ1-5 | TRBV19 | TRBD1 | ASSIQGTGNQPQH
TRBJ2-3 | TRBV5-1 | TRBD1 | ASSPRTGVPSTDTQY
TRBJ2-3 | TRBV18 | TRBD2 | ASSPTGGPRDTQY
TRBJ1-3 | TRBV7-2 | TRBD1 | ASSRDRGNTIY
TRBJ2-7 | TRBV5-1 | NA | ASSLATSSYEQY
TRBJ1-5 | TRBV19 | NA | ASSLRSQGSQPQH
TRBJ2-2 | TRBV9 | NA | ASSSRLVNTGELF
TRBJ1-5 | TRBV30 | NA | AWSLKQVFNQPQH
TRBJ1-1 | TRBV28 | NA | ASSQSAVLFRTEAF
TRBJ1-2 | TRBV18 | TRBD1 | ASSPGQLNYGYT
TRBJ2-5 | TRBV7-7 | TRBD1 | ASSKTGANEETQY
TRBJ2-3 | TRBV29-1 | TRBD1 | SVEGTGTDTQY